The rows below give T cell receptor beta chains drawn from one sample of a study of blood T cell repertoires in COVID-19. Libraries were prepared by immunoSEQ multiplex PCR; TCRdb keeps only in-frame clonotypes and omits some of them. The repertoire includes roughly 120,000 clones, around 83% of them detected once, and around 8% sits in the top ten. What was sequenced was peripheral blood. These TCRs come from a man between 65 and 85 years old with acute or convalescent COVID-19. The CDR3 runs from the conserved cysteine through the conserved F or W. Fields, in order: V gene, D gene, J gene, clone size, CDR3 protein, CDR3 DNA. A D gene is named only where the DNA matches it firmly. Clone size, where shown, is once, few, many, or a class for clones that have expanded.

TRBV24-1,NA,TRBJ2-4,NA,CATRDQIAKNIQYF,TGTGCCACCAGGGATCAAATAGCCAAAAACATTCAGTACTTC
TRBV9,TRBD1,TRBJ1-3,NA,CASSPRTGVGNTIYF,TGTGCCAGCAGCCCCCGCACAGGGGTTGGAAACACCATATATTTT
TRBV21-1,NA,TRBJ1-2,NA,CASSKAAGAGGYTF,TGTGCCAGCAGCAAAGCGGCGGGGGCGGGTGGCTACACCTTC
TRBV12-3/TRBV12-4,NA,TRBJ2-1,once,CASSYSGNEQFF,TGTGCCAGCAGCTATAGCGGAAATGAGCAGTTCTTC
TRBV5-1,NA,TRBJ2-3,NA,CASSPGLRNTQYF,TGCGCCAGCAGCCCGGGATTACGAAATACGCAGTATTTT
TRBV5-1,TRBD1,TRBJ1-1,NA,CASSLVRTGRTEAFF,TGCGCCAGCAGCTTGGTGAGGACAGGGAGGACTGAAGCTTTCTTT
TRBV5-6,NA,TRBJ2-5,NA,CASSFIQETQYF,TGTGCCAGCAGCTTCATCCAAGAGACCCAGTACTTC
TRBV7-6,TRBD2,TRBJ2-2,NA,CASSGSGSLSTGELFF,TGTGCCAGCTCGGGGAGCGGGAGTTTAAGTACCGGGGAGCTGTTTTTT
TRBV19,TRBD2,TRBJ2-1,NA,CASSFSGAYNEQFF,TGTGCCAGTTCCTTTAGCGGGGCCTACAATGAGCAGTTCTTC
TRBV4-2,TRBD2,TRBJ2-1,NA,CASSLKVPSGSSYNEQFF,TGTGCCAGCAGCCTAAAAGTCCCTAGCGGGAGCTCCTACAATGAGCAGTTCTTC
TRBV5-1,TRBD1,TRBJ1-4,NA,CASSFGQGNEKLFF,TGCGCCAGCAGCTTCGGACAGGGTAATGAAAAACTGTTTTTT
TRBV5-1,TRBD2,TRBJ2-3,NA,CASSLPGLAGVPDTQYF,TGCGCCAGCAGCCTCCCGGGACTAGCGGGAGTTCCAGATACGCAGTATTTT
TRBV5-1,NA,TRBJ2-1,NA,CASRPQPGDLMYNEQFF,TGCGCCAGCAGACCTCAACCCGGGGACTTAATGTACAATGAGCAGTTCTTC
TRBV20-1,TRBD1,TRBJ2-1,few,CSASGDRGFGEQFF,TGCAGTGCCAGTGGCGACAGGGGGTTCGGTGAGCAGTTCTTC
TRBV2,NA,TRBJ1-1,NA,CASSEYGKNTEAFF,TGTGCCAGCAGTGAATACGGGAAGAACACTGAAGCTTTCTTT
TRBV5-1,NA,TRBJ2-7,few,CASSLDSSSYEQYF,TGCGCCAGCAGCTTGGACAGTAGCTCCTACGAGCAGTACTTC
TRBV5-1,TRBD2,TRBJ2-2,once,CASSAVAGEKGELFF,TGCGCCAGCAGCGCAGTAGCGGGAGAAAAAGGGGAGCTGTTTTTT
TRBV9,NA,TRBJ1-1,few,CASSGPGVRTEAFF,TGTGCCAGCAGCGGTCCAGGGGTTCGAACTGAAGCTTTCTTT
TRBV5-1,NA,TRBJ2-7,NA,CASSSRGQHAEQYF,TGCGCCAGCAGCTCGCGGGGACAGCACGCCGAGCAGTACTTC
TRBV7-9,NA,TRBJ2-3,NA,CASSPRSGGGTDTQYF,TGTGCCAGCAGCCCCCGATCCGGGGGTGGGACAGATACGCAGTATTTT
TRBV12-5,NA,TRBJ2-1,once,CASGLVLDSRAYNEQFF,TGTGCTAGTGGTTTGGTCCTGGACTCGAGGGCTTACAATGAGCAGTTCTTC
TRBV9,NA,TRBJ1-2,NA,CASSVDPSGGSYGYTF,TGTGCCAGCAGCGTAGACCCGTCGGGAGGATCTTACGGCTACACCTTC
TRBV6-1,NA,TRBJ1-3,NA,CASSEAHGGSSGNTIYF,TGTGCCAGCAGTGAAGCGCACGGGGGGAGCTCTGGAAACACCATATATTTT
TRBV4-1,NA,TRBJ1-1,NA,CASSQSDSTRTEAFF,TGCGCCAGCAGCCAATCGGACAGTACGCGCACTGAAGCTTTCTTT
TRBV3-1/TRBV3-2,NA,TRBJ2-7,NA,CASSQGGNWAEACF,TGTGCCAGCAGCCAAGGAGGGAATTGGGCTGAAGCTTGCTTC